This TCR beta chain was sequenced during a study of blood T cells in healthy people across ages (dated by TCRdb to between 2014 and 2016). Notes on the research overall: In model experiments, template switching captured about one uniquely barcoded TCR beta cDNA molecule for every two T cells. Two additional independent replicas of 1 million unique cDNA reads from the same blood draw were analyzed for two donors (one aged 18 to 30 and one aged 80 or older). To avoid experimental bias, donors of different ages were randomly spread across the sequencing lanes. To track age-related changes in TCR beta repertoire diversity, the study relied on deep sequencing normalized with unique cDNA molecular identifiers. Four age groups were formed from the donors: young (average around 15 years), middle-aged (just under 40), aged (62) and long-lived (more than 75). On the study overall, not on this receptor specifically: Observed TCR beta diversity correlated strongly with the percentage of naive T cells measured by flow cytometry. Because profiling used bulk unsorted PBMCs, naive and antigen-experienced compartments could not be compared conclusively. Estimates of total diversity based on one million sequenced T cells were regarded as lower bounds and as underestimates. Compared with the aged group, more naive CD4+ T cells, fewer expanded clones and increased TCR diversity were shown by the long-lived group, suggesting age selection. Because the CMV infection status of the donors was unknown, age-related changes in expanded clonotypes may potentially have been confounded. As age increased, observed TCR beta diversity per million T cells dropped in a roughly linear way, and a significant reduction was already evident by age around 41.

The CDR3 covers 13 residues, taking in both the cysteine and the phenylalanine. The kept DNA is CDR3 alone, 39 bases in frame from the first base. Based on the germline V gene, the CDR1 and CDR2 sequences are MNHEY and SVGEGT. The V and J ends are trimmed by 7 bases and 1 base, leaving 10 bases between them. The donors were 40 or so Caucasian individuals from Russia, aged roughly 6 to 100 years, who were systemically healthy. Each donor gave 8 to 10 milliliters of peripheral blood, drawn into EDTA-treated Vacutainer tubes. Ficoll-Paque density-gradient centrifugation was used to isolate PBMCs, with at least 6.5 million per sample. Trizol reagent was used to extract total RNA from the PBMCs, yielding at least 5.5 micrograms per sample. The percentages of naive CD45RAhigh/CD27high T cells were determined by flow cytometry on a PBMC aliquot from every donor. This clonotype was detected many times. The clone's antigen remains unknown. One base away there is no much larger clone; base qualities are not given.

Library preparation employed 5' RACE. The listed sequencing device is Illumina HiSeq 2500. A second PCR of about 7 to 12 cycles was run with a J-beta primer mix and a sample-barcoded 5' primer. Each TCR beta cDNA molecule received a unique molecular identifier from a template-switch 5' adaptor carrying 12 random nucleotides. At least 3 million CDR3-containing paired-end reads were obtained from each sample. First-strand cDNA synthesis was performed from all RNA using the Mint cDNA synthesis kit, with priming by a TRBC-specific oligonucleotide. Following uracil-DNA glycosylase treatment, a first 18-cycle PCR with universal primers M1SS and BC2_uni_R was performed on all cDNA. In the paper's pipeline: Each sample was normalized by randomly selecting 1 million high-quality reads, each carrying a distinct molecular identifier. Instead of being binned into consensus sequences, reads that shared molecular identifiers were thrown out. MiTCR, with a Q25 quality threshold and the strictest error-elimination algorithm, was used for CDR3 identification, clonotype clustering and error correction. A nonparametric unseen species model with Euler transformation was used to estimate a lower bound on total TCR beta diversity. The raw public data were reprocessed by TCRdb itself: fastp quality trimming at Q25, MiXCR clonotype calling, in-frame beta chains only. Each CDR3 protein gets just one entry, which takes the most common genes and DNA from the rows behind it. V and J calls and clone size were set by TCRdb, not the authors. The sample table holds about 600,000 distinct CDR3 sequences, of which around 50% were seen once. Under 30% of the sample rests with the top ten.

The sequencing input was blood. The V and J segments used are TRBV6-2 or TRBV6-3 and TRBJ1-1, with the identity of the D gene unclear. The TCR was taken from a man at least 80 years old in good health. At the DNA level, the sequence is TGTGCCAGCAACGCCCACGGGAACACTGAAGCTTTCTTT. It specifies CASNAHGNTEAFF.